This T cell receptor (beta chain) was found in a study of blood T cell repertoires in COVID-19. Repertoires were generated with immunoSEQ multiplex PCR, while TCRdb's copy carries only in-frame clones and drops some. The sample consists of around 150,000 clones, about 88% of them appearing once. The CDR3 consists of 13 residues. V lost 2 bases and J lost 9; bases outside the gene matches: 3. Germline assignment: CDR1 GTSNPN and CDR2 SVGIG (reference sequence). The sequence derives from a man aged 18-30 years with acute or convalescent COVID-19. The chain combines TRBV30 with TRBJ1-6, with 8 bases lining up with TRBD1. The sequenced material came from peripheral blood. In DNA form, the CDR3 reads TGTGCCTGGAGTACCACAGGGGGTTCACCCCTCCACTTT. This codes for CAWSTTGGSPLHF.